Below are 28 T cell receptor beta chains sequenced from a single sample in a study of cytomegalovirus exposure and HLA in healthy donors. The PCR contained 60 Vbeta and 13 Jbeta primers. Sequencing was performed with immunoSEQ multiplex PCR; in TCRdb, only in-frame clones are kept and a portion is missing. The sample has about 98,000 clones; approximately 83% are singletons. The sequencing sample was made of PBMCs. Receptors were obtained from a female donor in good health and CMV-seropositive.

The rearrangement links TRBV2 to TRBJ2-2; tentative D call: TRBD2 (6 bases). The CDR3 spans 13 residues. Germline loops: CDR1 SNHLY, CDR2 FYNNEI. V gave up 4 bases and J gave up 4 bases, with 7 bases separating them. The CDR3 coding sequence is TGTGCCAGCAGTGGACTAGTCACCGGGGAGCTGTTTTTT. This gives the protein CASSGLVTGELFF.

The chain combines TRBV6-1 with TRBJ2-7, with 8 positions matching TRBD1. This CDR3 has 16 residues. The germline V gene has CDR1 MNHNS and CDR2 SASEGT. The V segment lost 1 base and the J segment 2 bases; nucleotides outside the gene matches: 7. CDR3 DNA: TGTGCCAGCAGTGAAGGGCTCGGACAGGGAACCTACGAGCAGTACTTC. Its translation: CASSEGLGQGTYEQYF.

The chain couples TRBV29-1 to TRBJ2-5; 14 bases match TRBD2. Germline V gene sequence: CDR1 SQVTM, CDR2 ANQGSEA. J lost 0 bases, V lost 6 bases, and 6 bases had no gene match. The CDR3 spans 16 residues. The DNA for the CDR3 is TGCAGCGTCGTGACTAGCGGGAGGGGGTACCAAGAGACCCAGTACTTC. As protein: CSVVTSGRGYQETQYF.

Regarding this clone: One end of the junction is discordant with germline, which a read error may explain. The chain links TRBV7-9 to TRBJ2-5; tentative D call: TRBD1 (6 bases). The germline V gene encodes CDR1 SEHNR and CDR2 FQNEAQ (reference sequence). The CDR3 length is 14 residues. The CDR3 DNA sequence: TGTTCCAGCAGCTTCACGACAGGCCCAGAGACCCAGTACTTC. Its translation is CSSSFTTGPETQYF.

The chain uses TRBV10-2 and TRBJ1-2, with D possibly matching TRBD1 (6 bases). Germline V gene sequence: CDR1 WSHSY, CDR2 SAAADI. The V and J ends lost 2 bases and 6 bases respectively, with 7 bases between them. The CDR3 consists of 12 residues. CDR3 coding DNA: TGCGCCAGCAGTGAGGACAGGCATGGCTACACCTTC. Its protein product is CASSEDRHGYTF.

The CDR3 DNA is TGTGCCAGCAGCCACGGGGGGGAACCCCAGCATTTT. Its protein product is CASSHGGEPQHF. The chain combines TRBV6-6 with TRBJ1-5; a possible D gene is TRBD1 (5 bases). The ends were cut back, 6 bases at V and 10 bases at J, with 13 bases in the middle. Per germline, CDR1 MNHNY and CDR2 SVGAGI (reference sequence). The length of the CDR3 is 12 residues.

The chain employs TRBV5-6 and TRBJ2-1; possibly TRBD2 for D (6 bases). Per germline, CDR1 SGHDT and CDR2 YYEEEE. Trimming pared 0 bases from V and 5 bases from J, leaving 15 bases between. This CDR3 comprises 16 residues. Written as DNA, the CDR3 is TGTGCCAGCAGCTTGGGGGCGCGGGGAGTCGACAATGAGCAGTTCTTC. Translation gives CASSLGARGVDNEQFF.

V and J are TRBV6-1 and TRBJ1-5; D is perhaps TRBD1 (6 bases). Trimming stripped 3 bases from V and 6 bases from J, with 12 bases between. Per the germline V gene, CDR1 is MNHNS and CDR2 is SASEGT. CDR3 length: 14 residues. For the CDR3, the DNA is TGTGCCAGCAGTGAGGAAGGGGGGGCTCAGCCCCAGCATTTT. Protein product: CASSEEGGAQPQHF.

This rearrangement joins TRBV2 to TRBJ1-2, with 9 bases aligning to TRBD1. The CDR3 totals 14 residues. In germline, CDR1 is SNHLY, CDR2 FYNNEI. V was clipped by 6 bases and J by 5 bases; unmatched bases: 7. CDR3 coding DNA: TGTGCCAGCAGCGGGACAGGGAGGGTATATGGCTACACCTTC. It is translated as CASSGTGRVYGYTF.

This chain links TRBV19 with TRBJ2-6, with D hard to call. V lost 4 bases, J lost 1 base, and 11 bases lay in between. This CDR3 is built from 16 residues. The germline V gene has CDR1 LNHDA and CDR2 SQIVND (reference sequence). In DNA, the CDR3 is TGTGCCAGTAGTACGTTCCGAGAATCTGGGGCCAACGTCCTGACTTTC. It codes for CASSTFRESGANVLTF. The variable domain in full, with the rest retrieved from reference TRBV19 and TRBJ2-6, is DGGITQSPKYLFRKEGQNVTLSCEQNLNHDAMYWYRQDPGQGLRLIYYSQIVNDFQKGDIAEGYSVSREKKESFPLTVTSAQKNPTAFYLCASSTFRESGANVLTFGAGSRLTVL.

This rearrangement joins TRBV4-2 to TRBJ2-7; D possibly corresponds to TRBD2 (6 bases). This CDR3 has 15 amino acids. Trimming shortened V by 1 base and J by 0 bases, and 10 bases separated the two germline ends. The germline gives CDR1 LGHNA, CDR2 YNFKEQ. The DNA of the CDR3 is TGTGCCAGCAGCCAAGTGGCGGGAAGCTCCTACGAGCAGTACTTC. Its translation is CASSQVAGSSYEQYF.

The chain has TRBV27 and TRBJ2-1; TRBD2 matches 13 bases. The CDR3 extends over 16 amino acids. With 5 bases clipped from V and 8 bases from J, the junction kept 9 bases outside the gene matches. Germline values: CDR1 MNHEY, CDR2 SMNVEV (reference sequence). In DNA form, the CDR3 reads TGTGCCAGCAGTCTGACACTAGCGGGGGGGCCCGATGAGCAGTTCTTC. Translating gives CASSLTLAGGPDEQFF.

This clone has only a few counts. The chain has TRBV28 and TRBJ2-7; 7 nucleotides align to TRBD1. This CDR3 has 16 amino acids. CDR1 is MDHEN and CDR2 is SYDVKM in the germline V gene. The V gene end was trimmed by 2 bases and the J gene end by 0 bases; junction bases not matched to a gene: 7. The CDR3 here is CASSLPQTGNSYEQYF. The CDR3 DNA reads TGTGCCAGCAGTTTACCGCAGACAGGGAACTCCTACGAGCAGTACTTC.

This chain connects TRBV27 to TRBJ2-6, with D perhaps TRBD1 (8 bases). V dropped 8 bases and J dropped 0 bases, with 17 bases sitting between them. This CDR3 is built from 17 residues. Germline lookup yields CDR1 MNHEY and CDR2 SMNVEV (reference sequence). CDR3 region: CASGGDRRYSGANVLTF. In DNA form, the CDR3 reads TGTGCCAGCGGGGGGGACAGGCGGTACTCTGGGGCCAACGTCCTGACTTTC.

The chain employs TRBV6-5 and TRBJ1-2, with D tentatively TRBD1 (6 bases). The V gene lost 6 bases and the J gene lost 2 bases, with 13 bases spanning the gap. CDR1 is MNHEY, CDR2 SVGAGI, per germline. The CDR3 has 14 residues. The CDR3 sequence: CASRETGQNYGYTF. CDR3 nucleotides: TGTGCCAGCAGGGAGACAGGTCAAAACTATGGCTACACCTTC.

The chain links TRBV7-3 to TRBJ2-3, with TRBD2 identical over 9 bases. Unmatched junction bases numbered 7, after V lost 5 bases and J lost 1 base. The CDR3 extends over 16 amino acids. From germline, CDR1 is SGHTA and CDR2 FQGTGA. The CDR3 sequence: CASSLGGGRGTDTQYF. For the CDR3, the DNA is TGTGCCAGCAGCCTAGGGGGCGGGAGGGGCACAGATACGCAGTATTTT. Full variable domain (missing parts from reference TRBV7-3 and TRBJ2-3): GAGVSQTPSNKVTEKGKYVELRCDPISGHTALYWYRQSLGQGPEFLIYFQGTGAADDSGLPNDRFFAVRPEGSVSTLKIQRTERGDSAVYLCASSLGGGRGTDTQYFGPGTRLTVL.

The chain joins TRBV4-2 to TRBJ1-1; a possible D gene is TRBD1 (6 bases). In germline, CDR1 is LGHNA, CDR2 YNFKEQ. V lost 2 bases and J lost 8, with 12 bases in between. There are 13 residues in the CDR3. This CDR3 is CASSQTTGREAFF. In DNA, the CDR3 is TGTGCCAGCAGCCAAACTACAGGGAGAGAAGCTTTCTTT.

The chain has TRBV6-1 and TRBJ1-1, with D hard to call. CDR1 and CDR2 (germline): MNHNS, SASEGT. V shed 6 bases and J shed 0 bases, with 11 bases lying between them. This CDR3 comprises 14 residues. The CDR3 nucleotides read TGTGCCAGCAGCAGTAGAGGGATGAACACTGAAGCTTTCTTT. Protein: CASSSRGMNTEAFF.

The chain carries TRBV7-9 and TRBJ1-5, with D hard to call. Between the trimmed V and J ends, which lost 5 bases and 9 bases, there was a span of 8 bases. In germline, CDR1 is SEHNR, CDR2 FQNEAQ (reference sequence). The CDR3 is made up of 11 amino acids. The CDR3 region is CASSRGGPQHF. CDR3 DNA: TGTGCCAGCAGCCGTGGAGGGCCCCAGCATTTT.

This chain joins TRBV4-1 and TRBJ2-7, with 10 bases that match TRBD2. The J segment lost 3 bases and the V segment lost 3 bases, leaving 5 bases of the junction unmatched. Germline-derived CDR1 and CDR2 are MGHRA and YSYEKL. The length of the CDR3 is 15 residues. DNA for the CDR3: TGCGCCAGCAGCCAGCCAGCGGGGGGGGTCTACGAGCAGTACTTC. It translates to CASSQPAGGVYEQYF.

The chain carries TRBV19 and TRBJ2-1; TRBD1 matches 11 bases. The CDR3 loop spans 16 amino acids. Looked up from germline, CDR1 is LNHDA and CDR2 is SQIVND (reference sequence). V shed 9 bases and J 4 bases; nucleotides not matched to a gene: 11. CDR3 sequence reads: CASSPDGTGGYNEQFF. The DNA for the CDR3 is TGTGCCAGCTCGCCGGATGGGACAGGGGGATACAATGAGCAGTTCTTC.

J is TRBJ2-1 and V is TRBV11-3; D may be TRBD1 (5 bases). Germline CDR1 and CDR2: SGHNT and YENEEA. The germline V and J ends were trimmed by 4 bases and 8 bases, with 18 bases remaining between them. This CDR3 spans 15 amino acids. This CDR3 reads CASSSGQGAFDEQFF. The CDR3 DNA is TGTGCCAGCAGCTCTGGTCAAGGGGCGTTCGATGAGCAGTTCTTC.

This chain joins TRBV9 and TRBJ2-5, with 9 bases that match TRBD1. The CDR3 runs to 16 residues. V lost 1 base to trimming and J lost 1 base; unmatched junction nucleotides: 5. CDR1 and CDR2 from the germline V gene are SGDLS and YYNGEE. CDR3 nucleotide sequence: TGTGCCAGCAGCGTATCAGGGACAGGGATCCAAGAGACCCAGTACTTC. It yields the protein CASSVSGTGIQETQYF.

The chain carries TRBV18 and TRBJ2-7; 7 bases are a match to TRBD1. Looked up from germline, CDR1 is KGHSH and CDR2 is LQKENI. V dropped 2 bases and J dropped 5; count of bases not matched to a gene: 6. There are 14 residues in the CDR3. The CDR3 DNA reads TGTGCCAGCTCACCATGGGACAGTCTCAACGAGCAGTACTTC. Protein sequence: CASSPWDSLNEQYF.

The sample holds one count of this clone. The rearrangement uses TRBV9 and TRBJ1-5; D might be TRBD1 (5 bases). The V gene lost 0 bases and the J gene lost 2 bases, with 9 bases spanning the gap. Germline assignment: CDR1 SGDLS and CDR2 YYNGEE. The CDR3 sequence is 15 residues long. CDR3 sequence reads: CASSVGVTGNQPQHF. As DNA, the CDR3 is TGTGCCAGCAGCGTAGGCGTGACAGGCAATCAGCCCCAGCATTTT.

The rearrangement joins TRBV23-1 to TRBJ2-1, with 7 bases matching TRBD2. TRBV23-1 is marked as an open reading frame, function uncertain. V gave up 8 bases and J gave up 4 bases; unmatched junction bases: 11. The CDR3 spans 15 residues. CDR3 nucleotide sequence: TGCGCCAGCCCGGGACCTCCGGGACTATACAATGAGCAGTTCTTC. It translates to CASPGPPGLYNEQFF.

In this sample, this clone turned up once. The chain couples TRBV21-1 to TRBJ2-7; TRBD2, as called in the table, went unchecked against the DNA. TRBV21-1 is described as a pseudogene. The CDR3 covers 16 residues. The CDR3 DNA sequence: TGTGCCAGCAGCAAAGGACTAGCGGGAGGGCCCCACGAGCAGTACTTC. It codes for CASSKGLAGGPHEQYF.

This clone was detected only once. This chain joins TRBV6-1 and TRBJ2-5, with D maybe TRBD2 (5 bases). Trimming took 8 bases from V and 1 from J, leaving 11 bases between them. CDR1 is MNHNS and CDR2 is SASEGT in the germline V gene. The CDR3 spans 13 residues. CDR3 region: CASGGSSQETQYF. Here the CDR3 DNA reads TGTGCCAGCGGAGGAAGCTCCCAAGAGACCCAGTACTTC.